The 15 T cell receptor beta chains given below trace back to one sample, sequenced in a study of identical twins. TCRdb analysed the 5' RACE reads with MiXCR anew, one entry per CDR3 protein. The sample contains 450,000 or so distinct CDR3 sequences, around 24% of which appear only once. This sample also appeared in a second study, on T cells expressing NK-cell markers.

The sequencing sample was made of CD4+ T cells sorted from blood. All receptors come from a woman aged 18-29 years in good health.

The chain uses TRBV10-2 and TRBJ2-2; 8 bases map to TRBD2. V gave up 3 bases and J gave up 0 bases; unmatched junction bases: 3. The CDR3 contains 16 residues. CDR1 and CDR2 from the germline V gene are WSHSY and SAAADI. CDR3 in amino acids: CASSDPGGPNTGELFF. The CDR3 DNA is TGCGCCAGCAGTGACCCGGGAGGGCCGAACACCGGGGAGCTGTTTTTT.

V usage is TRBV5-1 and J usage is TRBJ2-7, with TRBD1 identical over 9 bases. The CDR3 totals 14 residues. Germline V gene data show CDR1 as SGHRS and CDR2 as YFSETQ. J lost 7 bases, V lost 3 bases, and 8 bases had no gene match. The CDR3 bases are TGCGCCAGCAGCTCGGGACAGGGCCTTGAGGAGCAGTACTTC. Protein product: CASSSGQGLEEQYF.

This clonotype came up a few times. The V and J genes are TRBV20-1 and TRBJ2-7, with D tentatively TRBD2 (7 bases). CDR3 length: 14 residues. In germline, CDR1 is DFQATT, CDR2 SNEGSKA (reference sequence). Trimming removed 5 bases from V and 6 bases from J, with 20 bases in between. CDR3 amino acids: CSAPRGGGWSEQYF. The CDR3 DNA is TGCAGTGCTCCAAGAGGGGGGGGATGGTCCGAGCAGTACTTC.

This clonotype was recorded a few times. The chain recombines TRBV20-1 with TRBJ2-3; 12 nucleotides align to TRBD2. This CDR3 spans 15 amino acids. Trimming cost V 1 base and J 2 bases; bases outside gene matches: 1. Germline CDR1 is DFQATT and CDR2 is SNEGSKA (reference sequence). CDR3 protein: CSARGTSGNTDTQYF. The CDR3 nucleotides read TGCAGTGCTAGAGGGACTAGCGGGAACACAGATACGCAGTATTTT.

The V call is TRBV5-5, the J call TRBJ2-1; possible D gene TRBD1, 6 bases. Trimming took off 0 bases at V and 9 bases at J, with 16 bases between the two ends. The CDR3 has 15 residues. Germline-derived CDR1 and CDR2 are SGHKS and YYEKEE (reference sequence). As DNA, the CDR3 is TGTGCCAGCAGCTTGGGACACAGCGTAGGGGGTGAGCAGTTCTTC. It is translated as CASSLGHSVGGEQFF.

This clonotype was seen only a few times. No conserved phenylalanine or tryptophan is present at the end of the CDR3, so a read error is the likely explanation. The genes are TRBV20-1 and TRBJ2-5; the D is unclear. The CDR3 spans 13 residues. From germline, CDR1 is DFQATT and CDR2 SNEGSKA (reference sequence). Trimming took off 3 bases at V and 5 bases at J, with 13 bases between the two ends. DNA for the CDR3: TGCAGTGCTAGTTTTGGCGGTTCGGAGACCCAGTACTCC. Its protein is CSASFGGSETQYS.

This clonotype was observed a handful of times. The chain carries TRBV5-6 and TRBJ2-5, with a tentative D call TRBD2 (5 bases). The CDR3 extends over 14 amino acids. CDR1 and CDR2 from the germline V gene are SGHDT and YYEEEE. The V end lost 3 bases, the J end lost 1 base, and 10 bases lay between the germline ends. The CDR3, as DNA: TGTGCCAGCAGCTCTGTCGGGGTCCAAGAGACCCAGTACTTC. Translation: CASSSVGVQETQYF.

This chain joins TRBV2 and TRBJ2-3; possibly TRBD2 for D (6 bases). V dropped 2 bases and J dropped 1 base, with 10 bases sitting between them. The CDR3 extends over 15 amino acids. CDR1 is SNHLY, CDR2 FYNNEI, per germline. CDR3 sequence (DNA): TGTGCCAGCAGTGAAAGGCAGCGGGGCACAGATACGCAGTATTTT. It is translated as CASSERQRGTDTQYF.

The CDR3 sequence: CASSPGSANEQFF. For the CDR3, the DNA is TGTGCCAGCAGCCCGGGGTCGGCCAATGAGCAGTTCTTC. The chain carries TRBV3-1 and TRBJ2-1; TRBD2 is a possible D gene (5 bases). Trimming shortened V by 4 bases and J by 6 bases, and 10 bases separated the two germline ends. The CDR3 contains 13 residues. Germline CDR1 is LGHDT and CDR2 is YNNKEL (reference sequence).

The V call is TRBV6-5, the J call TRBJ1-2; no firm D call. The CDR3 sequence is 15 residues long. V was cut by 0 bases and J by 3 bases, with 11 bases left in between. Looked up from germline, CDR1 is MNHEY and CDR2 is SVGAGI. The CDR3 loop is CASSYSQTSYYGYTF. CDR3 bases: TGTGCCAGCAGTTACTCACAAACGTCATACTATGGCTACACCTTC.

This chain joins TRBV6-5 and TRBJ2-3, with D maybe TRBD1 (5 bases). CDR1 MNHEY and CDR2 SVGAGI come from the germline V gene. The V and J ends lost 4 bases and 8 bases respectively, with 28 bases between them. The CDR3 length is 18 residues. CDR3 coding DNA: TGTGCCAGCAGTTTCACCTCGAGTAGAAGGGGCGTTATAAGTACGCAGTATTTT. Translated: CASSFTSSRRGVISTQYF.

This chain joins TRBV5-1 and TRBJ2-7, with no clear D. Per the germline V gene, CDR1 is SGHRS and CDR2 is YFSETQ. The CDR3 totals 12 residues. V was pared by 0 bases and J by 5 bases, with 6 bases between. In nucleotides, the CDR3 is TGCGCCAGCAGCTTGGGTTGGGACGAGCAGTACTTC. As protein: CASSLGWDEQYF.

This clonotype was found a few times. The chain's CDR3 is CAETGGSTDTQYF. CDR3 bases: TGTGCCGAAACCGGGGGATCAACAGATACGCAGTATTTT. The chain carries TRBV7-9 and TRBJ2-3; TRBD2 might be the D (6 bases). CDR3 length: 13 residues. The V gene lost 11 bases and the J gene lost 3 bases, with 15 bases spanning the gap. Germline lookup yields CDR1 SEHNR and CDR2 FQNEAQ (reference sequence).

The chain uses TRBV12-3 or TRBV12-4 and TRBJ2-1; the D is unclear. The CDR3 is 13 amino acids. With 7 bases removed from V and 1 base from J, the gap between germline ends came to 8 bases. CDR3 region: CASKGFSYNEQFF. The CDR3 nucleotides are TGTGCCAGCAAGGGATTTTCCTACAATGAGCAGTTCTTC.

The chain carries TRBV18 and TRBJ2-5; D remains ambiguous. CDR3 length equals 15 residues. Trimming removed 1 base at V and 5 bases at J, with 14 bases between. Germline assignment: CDR1 KGHSH and CDR2 LQKENI. In DNA, the CDR3 is TGTGCCAGCTCACCACGGCTTGCGCTGGGGGAGACCCAGTACTTC. Its protein is CASSPRLALGETQYF.